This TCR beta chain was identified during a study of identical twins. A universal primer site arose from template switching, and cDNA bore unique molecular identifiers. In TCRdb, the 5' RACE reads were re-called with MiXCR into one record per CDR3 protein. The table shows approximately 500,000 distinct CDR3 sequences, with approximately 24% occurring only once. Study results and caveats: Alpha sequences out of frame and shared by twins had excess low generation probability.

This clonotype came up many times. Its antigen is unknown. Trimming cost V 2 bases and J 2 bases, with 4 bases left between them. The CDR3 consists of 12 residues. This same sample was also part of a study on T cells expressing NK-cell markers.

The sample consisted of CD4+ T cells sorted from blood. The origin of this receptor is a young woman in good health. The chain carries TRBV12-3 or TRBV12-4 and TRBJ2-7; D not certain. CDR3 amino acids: CASSLLTYEQYF. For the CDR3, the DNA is TGTGCCAGCAGTTTACTTACCTACGAGCAGTACTTC.